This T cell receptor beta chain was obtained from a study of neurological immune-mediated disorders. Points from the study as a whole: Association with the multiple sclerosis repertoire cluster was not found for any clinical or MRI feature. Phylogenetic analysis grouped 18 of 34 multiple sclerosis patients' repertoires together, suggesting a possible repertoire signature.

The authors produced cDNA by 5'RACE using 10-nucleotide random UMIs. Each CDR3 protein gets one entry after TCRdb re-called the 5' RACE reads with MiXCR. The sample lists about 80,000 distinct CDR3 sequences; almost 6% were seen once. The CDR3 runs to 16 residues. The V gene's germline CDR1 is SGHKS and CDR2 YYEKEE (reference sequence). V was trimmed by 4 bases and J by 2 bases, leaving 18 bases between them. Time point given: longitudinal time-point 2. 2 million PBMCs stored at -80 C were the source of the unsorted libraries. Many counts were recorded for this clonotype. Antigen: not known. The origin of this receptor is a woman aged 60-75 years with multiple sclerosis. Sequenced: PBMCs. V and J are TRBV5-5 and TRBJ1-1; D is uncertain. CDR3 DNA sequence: TGTGCCAGCAGCCTCCCCCTCGGTGGAAGTAACACTGAAGCTTTCTTT. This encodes CASSLPLGGSNTEAFF.